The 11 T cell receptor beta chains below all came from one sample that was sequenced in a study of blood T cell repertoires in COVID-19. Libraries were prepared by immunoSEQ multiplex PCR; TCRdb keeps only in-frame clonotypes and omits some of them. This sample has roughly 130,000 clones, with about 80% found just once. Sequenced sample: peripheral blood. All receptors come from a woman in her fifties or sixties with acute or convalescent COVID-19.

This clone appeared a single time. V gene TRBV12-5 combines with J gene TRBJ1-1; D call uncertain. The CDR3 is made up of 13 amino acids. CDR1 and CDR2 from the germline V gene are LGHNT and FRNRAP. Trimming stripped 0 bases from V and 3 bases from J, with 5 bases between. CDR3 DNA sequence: TGTGCTAGTGGTTTGGTTTCCTACACTGAAGCTTTCTTT. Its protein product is CASGLVSYTEAFF.

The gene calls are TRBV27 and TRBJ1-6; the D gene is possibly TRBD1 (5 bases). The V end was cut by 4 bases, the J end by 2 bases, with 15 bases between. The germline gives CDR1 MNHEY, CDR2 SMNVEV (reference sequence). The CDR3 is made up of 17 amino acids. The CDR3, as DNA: TGTGCCAGCAGTTGGAATGGGCGGGGGGCCTATAATTCACCCCTCCACTTT. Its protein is CASSWNGRGAYNSPLHF.

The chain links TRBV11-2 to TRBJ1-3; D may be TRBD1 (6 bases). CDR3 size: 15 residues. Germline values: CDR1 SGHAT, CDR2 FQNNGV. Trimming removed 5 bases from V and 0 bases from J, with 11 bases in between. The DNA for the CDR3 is TGTGCCAGCAGCGCCGCGGACAGCTCTGGAAACACCATATATTTT. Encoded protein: CASSAADSSGNTIYF. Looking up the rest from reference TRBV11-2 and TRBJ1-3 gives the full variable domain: EAGVAQSPRYKIIEKRQSVAFWCNPISGHATLYWYQQILGQGPKLLIQFQNNGVVDDSQLPKDRFSAERLKGVDSTLKIQPAKLEDSAVYLCASSAADSSGNTIYFGEGSWLTVV.

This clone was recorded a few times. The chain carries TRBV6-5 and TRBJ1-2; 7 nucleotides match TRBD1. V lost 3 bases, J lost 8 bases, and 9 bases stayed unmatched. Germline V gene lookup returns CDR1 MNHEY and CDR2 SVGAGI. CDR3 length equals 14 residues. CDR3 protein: CASSYQEGAMGYTF. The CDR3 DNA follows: TGTGCCAGCAGTTATCAGGAGGGGGCGATGGGCTACACCTTC.

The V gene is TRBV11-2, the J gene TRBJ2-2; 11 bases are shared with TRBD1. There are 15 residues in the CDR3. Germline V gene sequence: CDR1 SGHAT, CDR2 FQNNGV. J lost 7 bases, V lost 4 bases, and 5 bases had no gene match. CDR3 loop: CASSWTGGSSGELFF. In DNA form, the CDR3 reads TGTGCCAGCAGCTGGACAGGGGGCTCGAGCGGGGAGCTGTTTTTT.

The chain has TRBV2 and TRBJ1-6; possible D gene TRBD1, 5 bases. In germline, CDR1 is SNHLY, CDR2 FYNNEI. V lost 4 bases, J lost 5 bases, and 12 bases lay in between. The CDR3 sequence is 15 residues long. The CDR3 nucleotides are TGTGCCAGCAGTGCCGGACACATCAATAATTCACCCCTCCACTTT. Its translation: CASSAGHINNSPLHF.

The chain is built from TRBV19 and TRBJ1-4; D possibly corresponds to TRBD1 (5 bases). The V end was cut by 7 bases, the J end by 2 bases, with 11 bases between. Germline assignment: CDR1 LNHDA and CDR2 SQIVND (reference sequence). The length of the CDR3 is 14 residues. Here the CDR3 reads CASKIPGTNEKLFF. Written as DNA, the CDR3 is TGTGCCAGTAAGATTCCAGGGACTAATGAAAAACTGTTTTTT. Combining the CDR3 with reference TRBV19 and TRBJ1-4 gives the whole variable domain DGGITQSPKYLFRKEGQNVTLSCEQNLNHDAMYWYRQDPGQGLRLIYYSQIVNDFQKGDIAEGYSVSREKKESFPLTVTSAQKNPTAFYLCASKIPGTNEKLFFGSGTQLSVL.

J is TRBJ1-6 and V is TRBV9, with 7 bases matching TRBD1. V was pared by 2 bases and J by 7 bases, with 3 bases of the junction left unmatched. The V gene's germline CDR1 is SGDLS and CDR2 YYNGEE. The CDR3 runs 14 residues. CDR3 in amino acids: CASSVLTGNSPLHF. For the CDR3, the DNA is TGTGCCAGCAGCGTCTTGACAGGGAATTCACCCCTCCACTTT.

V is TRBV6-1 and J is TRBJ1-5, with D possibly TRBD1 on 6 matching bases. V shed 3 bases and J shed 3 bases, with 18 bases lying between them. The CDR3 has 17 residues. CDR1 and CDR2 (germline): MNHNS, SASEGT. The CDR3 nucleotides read TGTGCCAGCAGTGAGATTGTCACAGGGCGGATCAATCAGCCCCAGCATTTT. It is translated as CASSEIVTGRINQPQHF.

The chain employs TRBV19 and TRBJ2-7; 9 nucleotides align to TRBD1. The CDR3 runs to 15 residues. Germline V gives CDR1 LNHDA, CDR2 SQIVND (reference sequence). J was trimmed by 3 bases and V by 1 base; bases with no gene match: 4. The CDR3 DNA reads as TGTGCCAGTAGTATAGGTGGGACAGGGAACTACGAGCAGTACTTC. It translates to CASSIGGTGNYEQYF.

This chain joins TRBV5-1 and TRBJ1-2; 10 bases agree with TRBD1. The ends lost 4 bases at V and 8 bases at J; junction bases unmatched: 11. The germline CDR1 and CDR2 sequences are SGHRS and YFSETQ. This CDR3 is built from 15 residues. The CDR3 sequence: CASSHSSGTGAGYTF. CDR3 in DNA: TGCGCCAGCAGCCACTCTTCCGGGACAGGGGCCGGCTACACCTTC.